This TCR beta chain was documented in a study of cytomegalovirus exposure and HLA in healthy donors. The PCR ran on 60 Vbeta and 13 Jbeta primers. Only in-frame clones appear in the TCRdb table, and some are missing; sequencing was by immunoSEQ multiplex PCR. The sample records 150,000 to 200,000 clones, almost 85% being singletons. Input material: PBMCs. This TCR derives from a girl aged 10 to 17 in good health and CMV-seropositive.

The CDR3 reads CASSLLLGGGVRVEGYTF. CDR3 nucleotides: TGTGCCAGCAGCTTACTATTAGGTGGGGGCGTTCGAGTGGAGGGCTACACCTTC. The chain recombines TRBV7-2 with TRBJ1-2, with a possible D match to TRBD1 (6 bases). Trimming left V 2 bases short and J 8 bases short, with 27 bases between. The germline V gene has CDR1 SGHTA and CDR2 FQGNSA. This CDR3 contains 18 residues.